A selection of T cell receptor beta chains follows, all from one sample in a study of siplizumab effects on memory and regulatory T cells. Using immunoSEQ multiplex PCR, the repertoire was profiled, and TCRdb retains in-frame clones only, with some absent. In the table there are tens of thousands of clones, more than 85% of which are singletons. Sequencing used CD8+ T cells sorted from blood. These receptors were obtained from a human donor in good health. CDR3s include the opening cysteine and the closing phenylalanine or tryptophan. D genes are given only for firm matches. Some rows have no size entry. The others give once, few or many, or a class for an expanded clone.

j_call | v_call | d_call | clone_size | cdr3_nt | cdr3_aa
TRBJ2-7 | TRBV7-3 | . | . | TGTGCCAGCAGCTTGATGGCGGTCGGCGAGCAGTACTTC | CASSLMAVGEQYF
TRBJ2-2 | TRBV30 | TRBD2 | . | TGTCGGGAGGGCGTTCCCGGGGAGCTGTTTTTT | CREGVPGELFF
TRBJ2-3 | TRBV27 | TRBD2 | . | TGTGCCAGCAGTTTATTGGGACTAATCACAGATACGCAGTATTTT | CASSLLGLITDTQYF
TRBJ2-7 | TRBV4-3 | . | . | TGCGCCAGCAGCCAAGAGAACCGGGAACTTATAGGGGAGCAGTACTTC | CASSQENRELIGEQYF
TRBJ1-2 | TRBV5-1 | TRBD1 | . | TGCGCCAGCAGCGTCGGGACAGGGGTGTATGGCTACACCTTC | CASSVGTGVYGYTF
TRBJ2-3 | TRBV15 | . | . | TGTGCCACCAGCAGCGGAACAGGTATTCTCACAGATACGCAGTATTTT | CATSSGTGILTDTQYF
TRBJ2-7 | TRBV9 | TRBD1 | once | TGTGCCAGGCGGGACAGGGCCTCCGAGCAGTACTTC | CARRDRASEQYF
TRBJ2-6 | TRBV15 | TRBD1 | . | TGTGCCACCAGCAGGGGGACAGCCTCTGGGGCCAACGTCCTGACTTTC | CATSRGTASGANVLTF
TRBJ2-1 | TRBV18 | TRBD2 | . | TGTGCCAGCTCACCTAGCGGGAGGGGCTACAATGAGCAGTTCTTC | CASSPSGRGYNEQFF
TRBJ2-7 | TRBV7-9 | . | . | TGTGCCAGCAGCTCTCGGGACTCCTACGAGCAGTACTTC | CASSSRDSYEQYF
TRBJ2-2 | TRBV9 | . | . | TGTGCCAGCAGCTTACGAACTGGAACCGGGGAGCTGTTTTTT | CASSLRTGTGELFF
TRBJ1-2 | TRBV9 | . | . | TGTGCCAGCAGCCCTGGGACGGCAGGGACTTTCTACTATGGCTTCACCTTC | CASSPGTAGTFYYGFTF
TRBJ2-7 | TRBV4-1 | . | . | TGCGCCAGCAGCCAAGCCCACGGCTCGTACGAGCAGTACTTC | CASSQAHGSYEQYF
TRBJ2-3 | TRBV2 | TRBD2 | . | TGTGCCAGCAGCGAACTAGCGGGGCATACAGATACGCAGTATTTT | CASSELAGHTDTQYF
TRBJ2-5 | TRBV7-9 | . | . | TGTGCCAGCAGCTTTGGGGCCAAGACCCCTGAGTGGGAGACCCAGTACTTC | CASSFGAKTPEWETQYF
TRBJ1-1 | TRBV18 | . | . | TGTGCCAGCTCACATGACAGGTTAAGGTGGGACACTGAAGCTTTCTTT | CASSHDRLRWDTEAFF
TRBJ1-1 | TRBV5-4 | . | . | TGTGCCAGCAGCTTGGTTGCCTCTGAAGCTTTCTTT | CASSLVASEAFF
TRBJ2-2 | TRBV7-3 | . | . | TGTGCCAGCAGCCACGTGGGGGCAGGGCAGGGACGGGAGCTGTTTTTT | CASSHVGAGQGRELFF
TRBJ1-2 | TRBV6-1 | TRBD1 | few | TGTGCCAGCAGCAAACAGGGGGAAGGCGGCTACACCTTC | CASSKQGEGGYTF
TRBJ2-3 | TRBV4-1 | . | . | TGCGCCAGCAGCCTCTCACCGGGGAGCACAGATACGCAGTATTTT | CASSLSPGSTDTQYF
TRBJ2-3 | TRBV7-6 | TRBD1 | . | TGTGCCAGCAGCCATGTGGGGACAGCTAGCACAGATACGCAGTATTTT | CASSHVGTASTDTQYF
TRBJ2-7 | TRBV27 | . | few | TGTGCCAGCAGTTTTGACAGGAGACAGCAGTACTTC | CASSFDRRQQYF
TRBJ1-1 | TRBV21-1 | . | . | TGTGCCAGCAGCATTCGGGACAGGGAGGACACTGAAGCTTTCTTT | CASSIRDREDTEAFF
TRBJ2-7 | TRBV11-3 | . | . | TGTGCCAGCAGCTTAGGTGGGGGCTCCTACGAGCAGTACTTC | CASSLGGGSYEQYF
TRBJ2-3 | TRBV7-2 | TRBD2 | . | TGTGCTACGACGGGGGGGTCGACAGATACGCAGTATTTT | CATTGGSTDTQYF
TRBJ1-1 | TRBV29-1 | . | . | TGCAGCGTTCAAAGAATGGAGAGGGTGAACACTGAAGCTTTCTTT | CSVQRMERVNTEAFF
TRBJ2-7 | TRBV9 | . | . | TGTGCCAGCAGCCTTTATGCGGATGGGGGCTACGAGCAGTACTTC | CASSLYADGGYEQYF